This T cell receptor beta chain was identified during a study of blood T cell repertoires in COVID-19. How the authors handled the data: Amplification with reference gene primers provided the estimates of nucleated cell counts. Sequenced by immunoSEQ multiplex PCR; TCRdb stores in-frame clones only, minus some. That table is the source of V, J and clone size, and D and trimming were worked out from the DNA. In the table there are hundreds of thousands of clones, over 80% of which are singletons. Trimming stripped 2 bases from V and 4 bases from J, with 12 bases between. The CDR3 runs 15 residues. CDR1 is LGHNT, CDR2 FRNRAP, per germline.

The rearrangement links TRBV12-5 to TRBJ1-3; D unclear. The clonotype originates from a woman under 30 with acute or convalescent COVID-19. Input material: peripheral blood. In DNA form, the CDR3 reads TGTGCTAGTGGTTTGAGATCAGGCTTCGGAAACACCATATATTTT. Amino acids: CASGLRSGFGNTIYF.